The 16 T cell receptor beta chains presented below share a single source sample, sequenced in a study of OX40 agonist ivuxolimab in advanced cancers. Profiling relied on immunoSEQ multiplex PCR, and the TCRdb table lists in-frame clones only, not all of them. Of fewer than 110,000 clones detected, roughly 90% appear once; the ten largest clones hold roughly 1.2%. The source was CD4+ or CD8+ T cells sorted from blood, collected in a trial of the OX40 agonist ivuxolimab. The receptors were sampled from an adult with an advanced solid tumor such as melanoma, head and neck, liver or kidney cancer.

The V and J genes are TRBV28 and TRBJ2-5, with a tentative D call TRBD2 (6 bases). Trimming stripped 6 bases from V and 4 bases from J, with 12 bases between. This CDR3 is built from 13 residues. Germline V CDR1 and CDR2: MDHEN, SYDVKM. CDR3 coding DNA: TGTGCCAGCAGCCCGGGGGTACGAGAGACCCAGTACTTC. Translating it yields CASSPGVRETQYF.

This chain connects TRBV11-3 to TRBJ2-3; 8 bases fit TRBD2. Germline trimming cut 2 bases from V and 8 bases from J; bases unmatched to any gene: 6. CDR3 size: 14 residues. Germline CDR1 is SGHNT and CDR2 is YENEEA. The CDR3 DNA sequence: TGTGCCAGCAGCTTACGGGAGGGCCAGGGTACGCAGTATTTT. Amino acid sequence: CASSLREGQGTQYF.

The V gene is TRBV21-1, the J gene TRBJ1-2; the table's D call, TRBD1, was not checked against the DNA. TRBV21-1 is tagged as a pseudogene. The CDR3 runs to 17 residues. DNA for the CDR3: TGTGCCAGCAGCATAATACGTGGACAGCAATTATGGTATGGCTACACCTTC. Protein: CASSIIRGQQLWYGYTF.

This clone has only one observation. The chain combines TRBV27 with TRBJ1-5; 7 nucleotides align to TRBD1. Trimming took 6 bases from V and 0 from J; bases not matched to a gene: 5. This CDR3 has 15 residues. The germline V gene encodes CDR1 MNHEY and CDR2 SMNVEV (reference sequence). This CDR3 is CASSPGGYSNQPQHF. In DNA form, the CDR3 reads TGTGCCAGCAGCCCAGGGGGGTATAGCAATCAGCCCCAGCATTTT.

The chain employs TRBV28 and TRBJ1-3, with no clear D. V shed 7 bases and J shed 0 bases, with 7 bases lying between them. The CDR3 totals 13 residues. Germline V gene sequence: CDR1 MDHEN, CDR2 SYDVKM. The CDR3 nucleotides read TGTGCCAGCATTAGTTTCTCTGGAAACACCATATATTTT. Residues: CASISFSGNTIYF.

The chain joins TRBV30 to TRBJ2-7; D is perhaps TRBD1 or TRBD2 (5 bases each). Germline V gene sequence: CDR1 GTSNPN, CDR2 SVGIG (reference sequence). V dropped 2 bases and J dropped 1 base, with 12 bases sitting between them. The CDR3 sequence is 14 residues long. CDR3 DNA: TGTGCCTGGAGTTTTTGGGACGGGTCCTACGAGCAGTACTTC. Its translation: CAWSFWDGSYEQYF.

DNA of the CDR3: TGTGCCAGCAGTTTGCGCGAGGGGCTCCCGAACACCGGGGAGCTGTTTTTT. It encodes CASSLREGLPNTGELFF. The chain links TRBV27 to TRBJ2-2; possibly TRBD1 or TRBD2 for D (5 bases each). There are 17 residues in the CDR3. CDR1 and CDR2 from the germline V gene are MNHEY and SMNVEV (reference sequence). Trimming took 3 bases from V and 0 from J, leaving 14 bases between them.

V gene TRBV19 combines with J gene TRBJ1-1, with TRBD1 matching over 7 bases. The CDR3 is 13 amino acids. V trimming: 9 bases; J trimming: 0 bases; junction bases outside the gene matches: 4. Per the germline V gene, CDR1 is LNHDA and CDR2 is SQIVND (reference sequence). The CDR3 region has the DNA TGTGCCAGCTCGGGACAGCTGAACACTGAAGCTTTCTTT. It codes for CASSGQLNTEAFF.

The chain recombines TRBV10-3 with TRBJ1-3, with 10 nucleotides matching TRBD1. In germline, CDR1 is ENHRY, CDR2 SYGVKD. This CDR3 spans 16 amino acids. Trimming cost V 0 bases and J 8 bases; bases outside gene matches: 7. In DNA, the CDR3 is TGTGCCATCAGTGAGTCGTGGTGGGACAGGGGTGACACCATATATTTT. It translates to CAISESWWDRGDTIYF.

The CDR3 DNA sequence: TGCGCCAGCAGTCGTAACTCGTCAGAGCGTAGAAACACCATATATTTT. Amino acids: CASSRNSSERRNTIYF. The chain combines TRBV10-1 with TRBJ1-3; unclear D gene. The CDR3 is 16 amino acids. V was trimmed by 5 bases and J by 5 bases, leaving 19 bases between them. The germline CDR1 and CDR2 sequences are WNHNN and SYGVQD (reference sequence).

The V gene is TRBV27, the J gene TRBJ1-2; D is possibly TRBD1 (5 bases). Per the germline V gene, CDR1 is MNHEY and CDR2 is SMNVEV (reference sequence). The CDR3 has 12 amino acids. With 3 bases removed from V and 5 bases from J, the gap between germline ends came to 7 bases. The chain's CDR3 is CASSLTEYGYTF. For the CDR3, the DNA is TGTGCCAGCAGTTTGACAGAATATGGCTACACCTTC.

CDR3: CASSYPEINQPQHF. In nucleotides, the CDR3 is TGTGCCAGCAGTTACCCCGAGATCAATCAGCCCCAGCATTTT. The chain links TRBV6-6 to TRBJ1-5, with unresolved D. Trimming took 2 bases from V and 3 from J, leaving 8 bases between them. CDR1 is MNHNY, CDR2 SVGAGI, per germline (reference sequence). This CDR3 has 14 residues.

The chain has TRBV12-5 and TRBJ2-7, with a weak D call TRBD2 (5 bases). The CDR3 runs 13 residues. CDR1 and CDR2 from the germline V gene are LGHNT and FRNRAP. V lost 0 bases to trimming and J lost 5 bases, with 8 bases between them. CDR3 DNA sequence: TGTGCTAGTGGTTTGGTCGGCGGGCACGAGCAGTACTTC. Translating it yields CASGLVGGHEQYF. Full variable domain (outside the CDR3, taken from reference TRBV12-5 and TRBJ2-7): DARVTQTPRHKVTEMGQEVTMRCQPILGHNTVFWYRQTMMQGLELLAYFRNRAPLDDSGMPKDRFSAEMPDATLATLKIQPSEPRDSAVYFCASGLVGGHEQYFGPGTRLTVT.

The V gene is TRBV11-3, the J gene TRBJ2-2; the match to TRBD1 covers 8 bases. Germline values: CDR1 SGHNT, CDR2 YENEEA. After removal of 2 bases from V and 2 bases from J, the junction contained 7 bases not matched to a gene. CDR3 size: 17 residues. CDR3 in amino acids: CASSLPRGPENTGELFF. CDR3 sequence (DNA): TGTGCCAGCAGCTTACCCAGGGGGCCCGAAAACACCGGGGAGCTGTTTTTT.

This chain links TRBV6-6 with TRBJ2-3, with a tentative D call TRBD1 (6 bases). The V end was cut by 6 bases, the J end by 4 bases, with 17 bases between. Germline assignment: CDR1 MNHNY and CDR2 SVGAGI (reference sequence). There are 15 residues in the CDR3. The CDR3 DNA sequence: TGTGCCAGCAGGGCGGGCAGGGGTTACTCAGATACGCAGTATTTT. It encodes CASRAGRGYSDTQYF.

This clone has a single count. The V and J genes are TRBV2 and TRBJ2-4; 11 bases match TRBD2. V shed 4 bases and J 6 bases; nucleotides not matched to a gene: 2. CDR1 SNHLY and CDR2 FYNNEI come from the germline V gene. This CDR3 has 14 residues. The CDR3 is CASSGGLAGNIQYF. CDR3 DNA sequence: TGTGCCAGCAGTGGAGGACTAGCGGGAAACATTCAGTACTTC.